The 17 T cell receptor beta chains given below trace back to one sample, sequenced in a study of human T cells and chemical hapten exposure listed by TCRdb under 2021. Libraries came from RACE. Instrument on record: NextSeq 500. TCRdb reran the public reads through fastp at Q25 and MiXCR, keeping productive beta chains. A single entry per CDR3 protein holds the most common genes and DNA from its merged rows. This sample holds 180,000 or so distinct CDR3 sequences; 13% to 15% were observed only once. The ten largest clones represent 1.5% to 2% of the sample. Interpreted using the paper, the time point label stands for: patch test 1, 2 weeks after DPC sensitization. This sample's treatment or condition label indicates: therapeutic diphenylcyclopropenone sensitization with weekly scalp DPC. Source: whole blood, taken in connection with sensitization to the hapten diphenylcyclopropenone (DPC). The origin of the receptors is a woman in her 30s with alopecia areata. Some clones in this sample may be carry-over from other donors' samples.

In this sample, this clonotype turned up a few times. The chain links TRBV27 to TRBJ2-5, with D possibly matching TRBD1 (6 bases). This CDR3 comprises 13 residues. Germline V gives CDR1 MNHEY, CDR2 SMNVEV (reference sequence). V was clipped by 5 bases and J by 4 bases, with 11 bases between them. CDR3 in DNA: TGTGCCAGCAGTACTGTACAGGGAGAGACCCAGTACTTC. Protein: CASSTVQGETQYF.

This chain uses TRBV18 with TRBJ1-1, with D perhaps TRBD1 (5 bases). The CDR3 totals 14 residues. Trimming left V 4 bases short and J 1 base short, with 10 bases between. Per the germline V gene, CDR1 is KGHSH and CDR2 is LQKENI. The CDR3 loop reads CASSQQEPNTEAFF. The CDR3 DNA is TGTGCCAGCTCACAACAGGAGCCGAACACTGAAGCTTTCTTT. The full variable domain, its missing parts supplied by reference TRBV18 and TRBJ1-1, is NAGVMQNPRHLVRRRGQEARLRCSPMKGHSHVYWYRQLPEEGLKFMVYLQKENIIDESGMPKERFSAEFPKEGPSILRIQQVVRGDSAAYFCASSQQEPNTEAFFGQGTRLTVV.

This chain joins TRBV29-1 and TRBJ2-1; TRBD1 matches 12 bases. Germline CDR1 and CDR2: SQVTM and ANQGSEA. V was pared by 7 bases and J by 8 bases, with 3 bases of the junction left unmatched. CDR3 length: 12 amino acids. The CDR3 sequence: CSAGQGAHEQFF. The CDR3 nucleotides read TGCAGCGCGGGACAGGGGGCTCATGAGCAGTTCTTC.

The chain combines TRBV5-1 with TRBJ1-6, with TRBD1 as a possible D gene (6 bases). The germline V gene has CDR1 SGHRS and CDR2 YFSETQ. V was shortened by 4 bases and J by 3 bases, with 17 bases between the two germline ends. CDR3 length: 17 amino acids. The CDR3 here is CASSRGSGDGYNSPLHF. The DNA for the CDR3 is TGCGCCAGCAGCCGAGGTTCAGGGGACGGCTATAATTCACCCCTCCACTTT.

In this sample, this clonotype turned up a few times. V gene TRBV19 combines with J gene TRBJ2-6; no firm D call. V lost 7 bases and J lost 0, with 10 bases in between. The CDR3 is 15 amino acids. Germline values: CDR1 LNHDA, CDR2 SQIVND (reference sequence). The CDR3 DNA sequence: TGTGCCAGTAATCCAAGGAGCTCTGGGGCCAACGTCCTGACTTTC. Its protein product is CASNPRSSGANVLTF.

The chain links TRBV10-3 to TRBJ1-6, with 8 bases lining up with TRBD1. This CDR3 region has 14 residues. Germline-derived CDR1 and CDR2 are ENHRY and SYGVKD. The V segment lost 10 bases and the J segment 8 bases; nucleotides outside the gene matches: 10. The CDR3 region has the DNA TGTGCCACAACGGACAGGGCCAGTGATTCACCCCTCCACTTT. This sequence encodes CATTDRASDSPLHF.

This clonotype was recorded a few times. The chain carries TRBV20-1 and TRBJ1-1, with D unresolved. Germline V gives CDR1 DFQATT, CDR2 SNEGSKA (reference sequence). Trimming pared 5 bases from V and 0 bases from J, leaving 10 bases between. The CDR3 spans 13 residues. The CDR3, as DNA: TGCAGTGCTCGCCCCAGCTTGAACACTGAAGCTTTCTTT. This sequence encodes CSARPSLNTEAFF.

This clonotype was counted between two and nine times. The chain is built from TRBV7-2 and TRBJ1-5; 7 bases line up with TRBD1. Per the germline V gene, CDR1 is SGHTA and CDR2 is FQGNSA. The CDR3 is 18 residues long. Trimming cost V 1 base and J 0 bases; bases outside gene matches: 9. The CDR3 DNA reads as TGTGCCAGCAGCTTAGGTCAGGGGGAGCTGATTAGCAATCAGCCCCAGCATTTT. Translated: CASSLGQGELISNQPQHF.

The chain combines TRBV12-3 or TRBV12-4 with TRBJ1-5; D is ambiguous. The CDR3 is 14 residues long. Trimming left V 6 bases short and J 0 bases short, with 9 bases between. CDR3 coding DNA: TGTGCCAGCAGGCGGTCAGCTAGCAATCAGCCCCAGCATTTT. Protein: CASRRSASNQPQHF.

This clonotype has only a few counts. This chain joins TRBV12-3 or TRBV12-4 and TRBJ1-5; TRBD1 agrees at 11 bases. V lost 5 bases and J lost 2; bases outside the gene matches: 5. The CDR3 spans 16 residues. In DNA form, the CDR3 reads TGTGCCAGCAGTCCGCAGGGACAGGGGGGCAATCAGCCCCAGCATTTT. Its translation is CASSPQGQGGNQPQHF.

The rearrangement links TRBV13 to TRBJ2-7; D is undetermined. Germline CDR1 reads PRHDT; CDR2 reads FYEKMQ (reference sequence). The CDR3 is made up of 16 amino acids. V was pared by 0 bases and J by 0 bases, with 12 bases between. The CDR3 reads CASSLGGLSPSYEQYF. In DNA, the CDR3 is TGTGCCAGCAGCTTAGGAGGGCTGTCCCCCTCCTACGAGCAGTACTTC.

A single count supports this clonotype. The chain combines TRBV28 with TRBJ2-7; perhaps TRBD1 as D (6 bases). V gave up 3 bases and J gave up 0 bases, with 9 bases separating them. CDR1 MDHEN and CDR2 SYDVKM come from the germline V gene. The CDR3 spans 14 residues. In DNA form, the CDR3 reads TGTGCCAGCAGTTTCACAGGGCGCTCCTACGAGCAGTACTTC. It yields the protein CASSFTGRSYEQYF.

In this sample, this clonotype turned up many times. V usage is TRBV5-1 and J usage is TRBJ1-4; possible D gene TRBD1, 6 bases. This CDR3 spans 14 amino acids. Trimming shortened V by 1 base and J by 8 bases, and 12 bases separated the two germline ends. Germline V gene sequence: CDR1 SGHRS, CDR2 YFSETQ. The CDR3 protein is CASSLQGMQEKLFF. The CDR3 nucleotides read TGCGCCAGCAGCTTGCAGGGGATGCAGGAAAAACTGTTTTTT.

This clonotype was counted at least ten times. V is TRBV29-1 and J is TRBJ2-5; D perhaps matches TRBD2 (6 bases). V gave up 4 bases and J gave up 6 bases, with 18 bases separating them. Per germline, CDR1 SQVTM and CDR2 ANQGSEA. The CDR3 is 14 residues long. The CDR3 loop reads CSVGIGGKGKTQYF. DNA of the CDR3: TGCAGCGTTGGGATTGGGGGGAAGGGGAAGACCCAGTACTTC.

The rearrangement links TRBV5-1 to TRBJ1-3, with a tentative D call TRBD1 (5 bases). Germline CDR1 reads SGHRS; CDR2 reads YFSETQ. V lost 4 bases, J lost 5 bases, and 16 bases lay in between. The CDR3 is made up of 15 amino acids. The CDR3: CASSPGETVRNTIYF. The CDR3 nucleotides are TGCGCCAGCAGCCCGGGCGAGACAGTCAGAAACACCATATATTTT.

The V gene is TRBV7-9, the J gene TRBJ2-1, with D perhaps being TRBD1 or TRBD2 (6 bases each). This CDR3 spans 18 amino acids. Trimming removed 4 bases at V and 0 bases at J, with 19 bases between. The germline V gene encodes CDR1 SEHNR and CDR2 FQNEAQ (reference sequence). The CDR3 bases are TGTGCCAGCAGCTCGCTTAGGGGGACTCAGAGCTCCTACAATGAGCAGTTCTTC. It is translated as CASSSLRGTQSSYNEQFF.

This clonotype occurred many times. The chain uses TRBV7-2 and TRBJ2-3; TRBD1 agrees at 7 bases. The junction had 2 bases not matched to a gene; V was cut back by 3 bases and J by 5 bases. Germline CDR1 SGHTA, CDR2 FQGNSA. This CDR3 has 13 amino acids. Here the CDR3 DNA reads TGTGCCAGCAGCTTCTACAGGGGAGATACGCAGTATTTT. This sequence encodes CASSFYRGDTQYF. The variable domain in full, with the rest retrieved from reference TRBV7-2 and TRBJ2-3, is GAGVSQSPSNKVTEKGKDVELRCDPISGHTALYWYRQSLGQGLEFLIYFQGNSAPDKSGLPSDRFSAERTGGSVSTLTIQRTQQEDSAVYLCASSFYRGDTQYFGPGTRLTVL.